These 21 T cell receptor beta chains came from one sample sequenced in a study of blood T cell repertoires in COVID-19 (dated by TCRdb to 2020 to 2022). Receptor amplification or capture employed the immunoSEQ multiplex PCR assay. The immuneACCESS repertoire file appears here via TCRdb, limited to in-frame rearrangements. These files lack a portion of the clones; in checked studies, under half of the deficit traces to unresolved V genes, and the cause of the others is not known. The sample table holds 130,000 to 150,000 clones, of which around four fifths were seen once. The top ten clones comprise 35% to 40% of the sample. Material for sequencing was peripheral blood. These TCRs come from a human donor in a cohort sampled during active COVID-19.

This clone occurred a few times. The chain carries TRBV14 and TRBJ1-2; possible D gene TRBD1, 6 bases. The germline V gene has CDR1 SGHDN and CDR2 FVKESK. V was trimmed by 1 base and J by 4 bases, leaving 7 bases between them. The CDR3 contains 13 residues. CDR3 region: CASSQGDTYGYTF. The CDR3 DNA sequence: TGTGCCAGCAGCCAAGGGGACACCTATGGCTACACCTTC.

V usage is TRBV29-1 and J usage is TRBJ1-4; D gene unclear. Germline CDR1 and CDR2: SQVTM and ANQGSEA. This CDR3 is built from 14 residues. Deletions cut 4 bases from V and 8 bases from J, with 17 bases between. The DNA of the CDR3 is TGCAGCGTTGGGAGTGGAAGAGGCGGCGAAAAACTGTTTTTT. Its translation is CSVGSGRGGEKLFF. Variable domain in full (rest from reference TRBV29-1 and TRBJ1-4): SAVISQKPSRDICQRGTSLTIQCQVDSQVTMMFWYRQQPGQSLTLIATANQGSEATYESGFVIDKFPISRPNLTFSTLTVSNMSPEDSSIYLCSVGSGRGGEKLFFGSGTQLSVL.

The V and J genes are TRBV13 and TRBJ1-5; TRBD1 agrees at 7 bases. Unmatched junction bases numbered 2, after V lost 3 bases and J lost 3 bases. In germline, CDR1 is PRHDT, CDR2 FYEKMQ (reference sequence). The CDR3 contains 14 residues. CDR3: CASSLTGTNQPQHF. The DNA of the CDR3 is TGTGCCAGCAGCTTGACAGGGACCAATCAGCCCCAGCATTTT.

The chain joins TRBV4-2 to TRBJ1-2, with D unresolved. CDR3 size: 14 residues. CDR1 is LGHNA, CDR2 YNFKEQ, per germline. Trimming shortened V by 0 bases and J by 5 bases, and 10 bases separated the two germline ends. The CDR3 DNA sequence: TGTGCCAGCAGCCAAGAAGCGGTTGCATATGGCTACACCTTC. It is translated as CASSQEAVAYGYTF.

The rearrangement uses TRBV6-4 and TRBJ1-2; 8 positions agree with TRBD1. J lost 7 bases, V lost 4 bases, and 5 bases had no gene match. The CDR3 runs to 13 residues. CDR1 is MRHNA and CDR2 is SNTAGT in the germline V gene. The CDR3 protein is CASSATGGSGYTF. In DNA, the CDR3 is TGTGCCAGCAGTGCCACAGGGGGTTCTGGCTACACCTTC.

The rearrangement links TRBV5-1 to TRBJ2-3, with 10 bases lining up with TRBD1. Germline V gives CDR1 SGHRS, CDR2 YFSETQ. The CDR3 runs 17 residues. The V and J ends lost 6 bases and 1 base, in that order; junction bases with no gene match: 11. CDR3 protein: CASTRGGQGYGTDTQYF. As DNA, the CDR3 is TGCGCCAGCACCCGGGGGGGACAGGGGTACGGCACAGATACGCAGTATTTT.

This clone turned up a few times. The genes are TRBV28 and TRBJ1-1; no clear D gene. This CDR3 is 14 amino acids long. V gave up 6 bases and J gave up 1 base, with 12 bases separating them. Germline CDR1 is MDHEN and CDR2 is SYDVKM. The CDR3 reads CASSSHQKNTEAFF. The CDR3 coding sequence is TGTGCCAGCAGCTCACATCAGAAGAACACTGAAGCTTTCTTT.

To note about this clone: Its ends do not fully match the called genes, so a read error is possible. V is TRBV7-2 and J is TRBJ2-1; no reliable D call. Germline CDR1 is SGHTA and CDR2 is FQGNSA. The CDR3 totals 15 residues. The CDR3 DNA reads TGTGCCACCAGCCCATACTCCGGTGCCTACAATGAGCAGTTCTTC. It encodes CATSPYSGAYNEQFF.

The V gene is TRBV10-3, the J gene TRBJ2-1, with TRBD2 as a possible D gene (6 bases). The V end was cut by 3 bases, the J end by 1 base, with 19 bases between. The CDR3 has 18 residues. Germline V gives CDR1 ENHRY, CDR2 SYGVKD. The CDR3 DNA is TGTGCCATCAGTGAAAAACCAAAATGGGGGGAGTCCTACAATGAGCAGTTCTTC. Its protein is CAISEKPKWGESYNEQFF.

The chain recombines TRBV5-1 with TRBJ2-1, with a possible D match to TRBD1 (5 bases). The CDR3 length is 16 residues. The germline CDR1 and CDR2 sequences are SGHRS and YFSETQ. V lost 4 bases, J lost 0 bases, and 14 bases lay in between. The CDR3 spells CASSKEQASSYNEQFF. CDR3 DNA sequence: TGCGCCAGCAGCAAGGAACAGGCGTCCTCCTACAATGAGCAGTTCTTC.

J is TRBJ2-7 and V is TRBV2, with D maybe TRBD1 (6 bases). There are 14 residues in the CDR3. Germline CDR1 SNHLY, CDR2 FYNNEI. The V gene lost 4 bases and the J gene lost 6 bases, with 16 bases spanning the gap. CDR3 loop: CASSGGQGKSEQYF. CDR3 in DNA: TGTGCCAGCAGTGGAGGGCAGGGGAAATCCGAGCAGTACTTC.

This clone was seen just once. This rearrangement joins TRBV11-3 to TRBJ1-1, with a possible D match to TRBD1 (5 bases). Looked up from germline, CDR1 is SGHNT and CDR2 is YENEEA. CDR3 size: 13 residues. V lost 5 bases, J lost 1 base, and 8 bases lay in between. The CDR3 DNA sequence: TGTGCCAGCAGCCAGGGATCGAACACTGAAGCTTTCTTT. It translates to CASSQGSNTEAFF. The full variable domain, completed using reference TRBV11-3 and TRBJ1-1, is EAGVVQSPRYKIIEKKQPVAFWCNPISGHNTLYWYLQNLGQGPELLIRYENEEAVDDSQLPKDRFSAERLKGVDSTLKIQPAELGDSAVYLCASSQGSNTEAFFGQGTRLTVV.

The V and J genes are TRBV27 and TRBJ2-3; 15 nucleotides agree with TRBD2. The germline CDR1 and CDR2 sequences are MNHEY and SMNVEV (reference sequence). Unmatched junction bases numbered 18, after V lost 2 bases and J lost 3 bases. The CDR3 consists of 22 residues. The CDR3: CASSLDGFFRGLAGGGTDTQYF. CDR3 sequence (DNA): TGTGCCAGCAGTTTAGACGGGTTCTTTAGGGGACTAGCGGGGGGCGGGACAGATACGCAGTATTTT.

Only one count was recorded for this clone. This sequence joins TRBV3-1 (or the pseudogene TRBV3-2) and TRBJ1-4; TRBD1 matches 8 bases. Germline values: CDR1 LGHDT, CDR2 YNNKEL (reference sequence). The CDR3 consists of 15 residues. V lost 0 bases to trimming and J lost 11 bases; unmatched junction nucleotides: 8. CDR3 loop: CASSQERQGMRKLFF. Here the CDR3 DNA reads TGTGCCAGCAGCCAAGAAAGACAGGGGATGAGGAAACTGTTTTTT.

The chain joins TRBV11-2 to TRBJ2-7; 9 bases agree with TRBD2. With 11 bases clipped from V and 2 bases from J, the junction kept 7 bases outside the gene matches. CDR3 size: 13 residues. Germline assignment: CDR1 SGHAT and CDR2 FQNNGV. CDR3 in DNA: TGTGCCGGGTTAGCGGGGGCCCCCTACGAGCAGTACTTC. Its protein is CAGLAGAPYEQYF.

The rearrangement links TRBV10-3 to TRBJ1-2; 9 nucleotides align to TRBD1. The germline gives CDR1 ENHRY, CDR2 SYGVKD. CDR3 length: 17 amino acids. V shed 7 bases and J 3 bases; nucleotides not matched to a gene: 15. Here the CDR3 reads CAITPGQGKPSHYGYTF. For the CDR3, the DNA is TGTGCCATCACCCCGGGACAGGGAAAACCGTCCCACTATGGCTACACCTTC.

The chain joins TRBV11-3 to TRBJ2-6, with a tentative D call TRBD2 (6 bases). CDR1 SGHNT and CDR2 YENEEA come from the germline V gene. The CDR3 is made up of 17 amino acids. Trimming shortened V by 1 base and J by 0 bases, and 10 bases separated the two germline ends. Here the CDR3 reads CASSLARGGSGANVLTF. The CDR3 nucleotides read TGTGCCAGCAGCTTAGCGAGGGGAGGCTCTGGGGCCAACGTCCTGACTTTC.

This sequence joins TRBV27 and TRBJ2-7; 9 nucleotides match TRBD1. CDR3 length: 15 residues. The V and J ends lost 4 bases and 0 bases, in that order; junction bases with no gene match: 4. Per the germline V gene, CDR1 is MNHEY and CDR2 is SMNVEV (reference sequence). The DNA for the CDR3 is TGTGCCAGCAGTTCCCCGACAGGGGGCTCCTACGAGCAGTACTTC. Encoded protein: CASSSPTGGSYEQYF.

This chain joins TRBV2 and TRBJ2-7; the D gene is possibly TRBD2 (6 bases). Trimming took off 5 bases at V and 3 bases at J, with 17 bases between the two ends. This CDR3 is 15 amino acids long. Germline values: CDR1 SNHLY, CDR2 FYNNEI. The CDR3 DNA is TGTGCCAGCAGTAAAGGTGGAGGGAGCGTCTACGAGCAGTACTTC. This gives the protein CASSKGGGSVYEQYF.

The chain uses TRBV19 and TRBJ2-1; 8 nucleotides match TRBD2. V lost 5 bases and J lost 1; bases outside the gene matches: 10. This CDR3 spans 17 amino acids. Germline V gives CDR1 LNHDA, CDR2 SQIVND (reference sequence). The CDR3 DNA reads as TGTGCCAGTAGTTCCTCCCCCGGGACTAGATCCTACAATGAGCAGTTCTTC. Translated: CASSSSPGTRSYNEQFF.

The genes are TRBV7-9 and TRBJ2-5; TRBD1 aligns across 10 bases. Looked up from germline, CDR1 is SEHNR and CDR2 is FQNEAQ (reference sequence). Trimming took 7 bases from V and 5 from J; bases not matched to a gene: 7. The CDR3 totals 14 residues. The CDR3, as DNA: TGTGCCAGCATCAGACAGGGGGCGCGGGAGACCCAGTACTTC. Translation: CASIRQGARETQYF.